This TCR beta chain was obtained from a study of technical replicates of blood from a few donors. CDR1 and CDR2 (germline): KGHSH, LQKENI. Losses at the gene ends were 2 bases for V and 10 bases for J; bases not matched to a gene: 10. The CDR3 loop spans 14 amino acids. TCRdb's copy holds only in-frame clones and misses some; the assay was immunoSEQ multiplex PCR. This sample has approximately 94,000 clones, with 96% found just once. This chain links TRBV18 with TRBJ1-2, with 7 bases identical to TRBD1. The sequenced sample was T cells isolated from PBMCs. This sequence originates from a human donor in good health. DNA of the CDR3: TGTGCCAGCTCACCAGTAACAGGGGAGGATTTCTACACCTTC. It encodes CASSPVTGEDFYTF.